This T cell receptor beta chain comes out of a study of cytomegalovirus exposure and HLA in healthy donors. Study-wide background: Earlier findings included approximately 120 million unique TCR beta sequences obtained from about 180 million T cells.

Per the germline V gene, CDR1 is SGDLS and CDR2 is YYNGEE. V lost 4 bases to trimming and J lost 7 bases, with 9 bases between them. CDR3 length: 13 amino acids. The PCR had 60 Vbeta and 13 Jbeta primers. TCRdb's table, derived via immunoSEQ multiplex PCR, lists solely in-frame clones and lacks some. Of around 150,000 clones in the sample, roughly 80% were seen once. This clone has only a few counts. The antigen remains unidentified. Study observations and caveats: Highest at DRB1 and lowest at HLA-C, TCR association rates differed among HLA loci in a later analysis. TCR beta V segments were, for the most part, productive about 87% or about 30% of the time in an earlier analysis. TRBV6-2, TRBV6-3 and other indistinguishable V segments were excluded.

Sample: PBMCs. The rearrangement uses TRBV9 and TRBJ1-6; no clear D gene. The receptor's source is a woman between 50 and 59 years old in good health and CMV-seropositive. The CDR3 here is CASSFSPNSPLHF. The CDR3 nucleotides read TGTGCCAGCAGCTTTAGTCCCAATTCACCCCTCCACTTT.